The 26 T cell receptor beta chains in this list originate from one sample, sequenced in a study of CD8+ T cells in alopecia areata. After isolation, RNA underwent reverse transcription to generate cDNA as the sequencing template. TCRdb keeps only in-frame clones here, not all; method: immunoSEQ multiplex PCR. The data show approximately 200,000 clones, about three fifths seen once. Regarding treatment: oral pan-JAK inhibitor, 5-10 mg twice daily. The source material was CD4+ T cells sorted from blood, sampled at week 4, from a patient treated with tofacitinib. Receptors originate from a human donor with alopecia areata.

This chain joins TRBV5-1 and TRBJ2-3, with 7 bases aligning to TRBD1. Unmatched junction bases numbered 9, after V lost 3 bases and J lost 2 bases. The CDR3 length is 16 residues. The germline V gene encodes CDR1 SGHRS and CDR2 YFSETQ. The CDR3 here is CASSYLTGSITDTQYF. In nucleotides, the CDR3 is TGCGCCAGCAGCTACTTGACAGGGTCCATCACAGATACGCAGTATTTT. Variable domain in full (rest from reference TRBV5-1 and TRBJ2-3): KAGVTQTPRYLIKTRGQQVTLSCSPISGHRSVSWYQQTPGQGLQFLFEYFSETQRNKGNFPGRFSGRQFSNSRSEMNVSTLELGDSALYLCASSYLTGSITDTQYFGPGTRLTVL.

The CDR3 bases are TGTGCCAGTAGCCTAGGGAGGGCAGGGCAGCCCCAGCATTTT. Its protein is CASSLGRAGQPQHF. The chain combines TRBV19 with TRBJ1-5, with TRBD1 as a possible D gene (5 bases). Germline loops: CDR1 LNHDA, CDR2 SQIVND (reference sequence). Trimming cost V 6 bases and J 7 bases, with 16 bases left between them. This CDR3 comprises 14 residues.

CDR3 residues: CSVQSDTDTQYF. The CDR3 nucleotides read TGCAGCGTTCAGTCTGACACAGATACGCAGTATTTT. The J gene is TRBJ2-3, the V gene TRBV29-1; D unresolved. V lost 5 bases and J lost 2, with 8 bases in between. The CDR3 runs 12 residues. Germline V gene lookup returns CDR1 SQVTM and CDR2 ANQGSEA.

This clone was recorded a few times. The chain recombines TRBV7-9 with TRBJ1-4, with D perhaps matching TRBD1 (5 bases). CDR3 length: 14 residues. The germline V gene has CDR1 SEHNR and CDR2 FQNEAQ (reference sequence). V dropped 5 bases and J dropped 7 bases, with 14 bases sitting between them. The CDR3 loop reads CASSPAGRGEKLFF. DNA of the CDR3: TGTGCCAGCAGCCCCGCGGGGAGGGGTGAAAAACTGTTTTTT. Full variable domain (outside the CDR3, taken from reference TRBV7-9 and TRBJ1-4): DTGVSQNPRHKITKRGQNVTFRCDPISEHNRLYWYRQTLGQGPEFLTYFQNEAQLEKSRLLSDRFSAERPKGSFSTLEIQRTEQGDSAMYLCASSPAGRGEKLFFGSGTQLSVL.

In DNA form, the CDR3 reads TGTGCCTGGAGTCCTACGAGAAGCAATCAGCCCCAGCATTTT. As protein: CAWSPTRSNQPQHF. This chain uses TRBV30 with TRBJ1-5; no clear D gene. The V gene lost 2 bases and the J gene lost 1 base, with 9 bases spanning the gap. The germline CDR1 and CDR2 sequences are GTSNPN and SVGIG (reference sequence). The CDR3 has 14 amino acids.

The rearrangement joins TRBV30 to TRBJ1-5; D uncertain. CDR3 length equals 14 residues. Germline CDR1 GTSNPN, CDR2 SVGIG (reference sequence). The germline V and J ends were trimmed by 3 bases and 5 bases, with 14 bases remaining between them. In DNA, the CDR3 is TGTGCCTGGAGCTCACGGGTGGGAGATCAGCCCCAGCATTTT. Residues: CAWSSRVGDQPQHF.

V and J are TRBV30 and TRBJ1-1; D call uncertain. V lost 2 bases to trimming and J lost 5 bases, with 9 bases between them. The CDR3 has 12 residues. CDR1 is GTSNPN and CDR2 is SVGIG in the germline V gene (reference sequence). Here the CDR3 reads CAWSPRRTEAFF. The DNA for the CDR3 is TGTGCCTGGAGTCCCCGACGTACTGAAGCTTTCTTT. The complete variable domain, with remaining parts taken from reference TRBV30 and TRBJ1-1, reads SQTIHQWPATLVQPVGSPLSLECTVEGTSNPNLYWYRQAAGRGLQLLFYSVGIGQISSEVPQNLSASRPQDRQFILSSKKLLLSDSGFYLCAWSPRRTEAFFGQGTRLTVV.

The V gene is TRBV4-3, the J gene TRBJ2-5; 10 positions agree with TRBD2. The CDR3 consists of 14 residues. V was clipped by 0 bases and J by 6 bases; unmatched bases: 1. Per the germline V gene, CDR1 is LGHNA and CDR2 is YSLEER. CDR3 bases: TGCGCCAGCAGCCAAGAACTAGCGGGAAAGACCCAGTACTTC. As protein: CASSQELAGKTQYF.

The chain has TRBV7-2 and TRBJ2-7, with 10 nucleotides matching TRBD2. The CDR3 has 16 amino acids. The germline V gene encodes CDR1 SGHTA and CDR2 FQGNSA. After removal of 0 bases from V and 3 bases from J, the junction contained 5 bases not matched to a gene. The CDR3 reads CASSLAALAGFYEQYF. CDR3 DNA sequence: TGTGCCAGCAGCTTAGCAGCACTAGCGGGGTTCTACGAGCAGTACTTC.

This clone showed up just once. As DNA, the CDR3 is TGTGCCAGCAGCTCTGAGGGGAACACTGAAGCTTTCTTT. It translates to CASSSEGNTEAFF. The chain links TRBV7-3 to TRBJ1-1; D is undetermined. Germline CDR1 and CDR2: SGHTA and FQGTGA. The V and J ends lost 4 bases and 1 base respectively, with 7 bases between them. The CDR3 runs to 13 residues.

The gene calls are TRBV30 and TRBJ2-1; possibly TRBD2 for D (6 bases). Germline V gene sequence: CDR1 GTSNPN, CDR2 SVGIG (reference sequence). The CDR3 covers 16 residues. Trimming took off 2 bases at V and 4 bases at J, with 18 bases between the two ends. The CDR3 reads CAWSRPRGTEYNEQFF. The DNA for the CDR3 is TGTGCCTGGAGTAGGCCAAGAGGGACTGAATACAATGAGCAGTTCTTC.

The rearrangement links TRBV6-5 to TRBJ1-3; D gene unclear. The CDR3 loop spans 13 amino acids. Germline values: CDR1 MNHEY, CDR2 SVGAGI. Trimming cost V 7 bases and J 8 bases, with 15 bases left between them. The CDR3 DNA is TGTGCCAGCACCGGACCGGCATCGGACACCATATATTTT. Amino acids: CASTGPASDTIYF.

This clone was recorded only once. The junction differs from germline at one of its ends, possibly a read error. Written as DNA, the CDR3 is TGTGCCAGCAGTTACGGGACAGCTACAGATACGCAGTTTTTT. Protein sequence: CASSYGTATDTQFF. This chain joins TRBV6-6 and TRBJ2-3; 7 bases fit TRBD1. Germline CDR1 is MNHNY and CDR2 is SVGAGI (reference sequence). There are 14 residues in the CDR3.

The rearrangement joins TRBV30 to TRBJ2-5; TRBD2 aligns across 7 bases. Unmatched junction bases numbered 4, after V lost 4 bases and J lost 5 bases. Germline loops: CDR1 GTSNPN, CDR2 SVGIG (reference sequence). The CDR3 contains 12 residues. The CDR3 coding sequence is TGTGCCTGGACGACTAGCCCGGAGACCCAGTACTTC. It encodes CAWTTSPETQYF.

The V call is TRBV4-1, the J call TRBJ2-7, with 8 bases identical to TRBD1. The junction had 4 bases not matched to a gene; V was cut back by 3 bases and J by 3 bases. This CDR3 is 14 amino acids long. In germline, CDR1 is MGHRA, CDR2 YSYEKL. CDR3 sequence reads: CASSQADRGYEQYF. The CDR3 DNA reads as TGCGCCAGCAGCCAGGCCGACAGGGGCTACGAGCAGTACTTC.

As regards this clone: In the same sample, other DNA sequences code for this CDR3. This chain links TRBV10-3 with TRBJ2-7; D is uncertain. The CDR3 has 12 residues. Looked up from germline, CDR1 is ENHRY and CDR2 is SYGVKD. Trimming removed 2 bases at V and 3 bases at J, with 5 bases between. In DNA, the CDR3 is TGTGCCATCAGTGAGACCAGCTACGAGCAGTACTTC. It yields the protein CAISETSYEQYF.

The V and J genes are TRBV10-3 and TRBJ2-1; 8 bases agree with TRBD2. The trim removed 2 bases at V and 5 bases at J, leaving 5 bases unmatched. The CDR3 extends over 15 amino acids. From germline, CDR1 is ENHRY and CDR2 SYGVKD. The CDR3 DNA reads TGTGCCATCAGTGAGAAGTTAGCGGGGAACAATGAGCAGTTCTTC. This gives the protein CAISEKLAGNNEQFF.

The chain couples TRBV20-1 to TRBJ1-2; D uncertain. The CDR3 is made up of 11 amino acids. Trimming shortened V by 2 bases and J by 1 base, and 2 bases separated the two germline ends. CDR1 and CDR2 from the germline V gene are DFQATT and SNEGSKA (reference sequence). For the CDR3, the DNA is TGCAGTGCTAGAAGTAACTATGGCTACACCTTC. It yields the protein CSARSNYGYTF.

Here the CDR3 DNA reads TGCAGCGTTGATGGGGACAGAGATAACTATGGCTACACCTTC. Its protein product is CSVDGDRDNYGYTF. The V gene is TRBV29-1, the J gene TRBJ1-2; 7 bases map to TRBD1. J lost 1 base, V lost 3 bases, and 5 bases had no gene match. Germline CDR1 is SQVTM and CDR2 is ANQGSEA. CDR3 size: 14 residues.

The chain recombines TRBV28 with TRBJ2-5, with 7 bases lining up with TRBD1. After removal of 5 bases from V and 5 bases from J, the junction contained 14 bases not matched to a gene. This CDR3 comprises 16 residues. CDR1 is MDHEN, CDR2 SYDVKM, per germline. CDR3 amino acids: CASSEQPGQYAETQYF. The CDR3 DNA sequence: TGTGCCAGCAGTGAGCAGCCGGGACAGTATGCGGAGACCCAGTACTTC. The variable domain in full, completed from reference TRBV28 and TRBJ2-5, reads DVKVTQSSRYLVKRTGEKVFLECVQDMDHENMFWYRQDPGLGLRLIYFSYDVKMKEKGDIPEGYSVSREKKERFSLILESASTNQTSMYLCASSEQPGQYAETQYFGPGTRLLVL.

CDR3 protein: CATSRGTEAFF. The CDR3, as DNA: TGTGCCACCAGCAGAGGGACTGAAGCTTTCTTT. The V and J genes are TRBV15 and TRBJ1-1; no firm D call. This CDR3 is built from 11 residues. Germline V gives CDR1 LNHNV, CDR2 YYDKDF (reference sequence). Trimming cost V 1 base and J 5 bases, with 2 bases left between them.

The CDR3 reads CASSLGSGTSTGSEQYF. The CDR3 region has the DNA TGCGCCAGCAGCTTGGGATCCGGGACTTCCACCGGGAGCGAGCAGTACTTC. The rearrangement joins TRBV5-1 to TRBJ2-7, with D possibly matching TRBD2 (6 bases). Germline-derived CDR1 and CDR2 are SGHRS and YFSETQ. With 0 bases removed from V and 6 bases from J, the gap between germline ends came to 22 bases. The CDR3 sequence is 17 residues long. The full variable domain, its missing parts supplied by reference TRBV5-1 and TRBJ2-7, is KAGVTQTPRYLIKTRGQQVTLSCSPISGHRSVSWYQQTPGQGLQFLFEYFSETQRNKGNFPGRFSGRQFSNSRSEMNVSTLELGDSALYLCASSLGSGTSTGSEQYFGPGTRLTVT.

This clone has just one count. The chain couples TRBV4-1 to TRBJ1-5; 8 nucleotides agree with TRBD1. With V trimmed by 1 base and J by 2 bases, 4 bases remained unmatched. The germline V gene has CDR1 MGHRA and CDR2 YSYEKL. The CDR3 consists of 16 residues. The CDR3 DNA is TGCGCCAGCAGCCAAGGCAGGGGGCTGGGCAATCAGCCCCAGCATTTT. It yields the protein CASSQGRGLGNQPQHF.

The rearrangement links TRBV29-1 to TRBJ2-1; possible D gene TRBD2, 5 bases. This CDR3 is 8 amino acids long. The ends were cut back, 3 bases at V and 16 bases at J, with 7 bases in the middle. Germline assignment: CDR1 SQVTM and CDR2 ANQGSEA. The CDR3 coding sequence is TGCAGCGTTGATCGGGGATTCTTC. Translated: CSVDRGFF.

The chain links TRBV27 to TRBJ2-3; unclear D gene. V lost 5 bases, J lost 8 bases, and 14 bases lay in between. This CDR3 has 13 residues. Per germline, CDR1 MNHEY and CDR2 SMNVEV (reference sequence). The CDR3 loop reads CASSSPGGGTQYF. The CDR3 nucleotides read TGTGCCAGCAGTAGCCCCGGTGGCGGTACGCAGTATTTT.

This clone has just one count. The J gene is TRBJ2-4, the V gene TRBV30, with unresolved D. Germline assignment: CDR1 GTSNPN and CDR2 SVGIG (reference sequence). V was trimmed by 0 bases and J by 0 bases, leaving 12 bases between them. The CDR3 spans 16 residues. The CDR3 here is CAWSVRLSGAKNIQYF. The CDR3 DNA reads as TGTGCCTGGAGTGTACGTCTTTCGGGAGCCAAAAACATTCAGTACTTC.